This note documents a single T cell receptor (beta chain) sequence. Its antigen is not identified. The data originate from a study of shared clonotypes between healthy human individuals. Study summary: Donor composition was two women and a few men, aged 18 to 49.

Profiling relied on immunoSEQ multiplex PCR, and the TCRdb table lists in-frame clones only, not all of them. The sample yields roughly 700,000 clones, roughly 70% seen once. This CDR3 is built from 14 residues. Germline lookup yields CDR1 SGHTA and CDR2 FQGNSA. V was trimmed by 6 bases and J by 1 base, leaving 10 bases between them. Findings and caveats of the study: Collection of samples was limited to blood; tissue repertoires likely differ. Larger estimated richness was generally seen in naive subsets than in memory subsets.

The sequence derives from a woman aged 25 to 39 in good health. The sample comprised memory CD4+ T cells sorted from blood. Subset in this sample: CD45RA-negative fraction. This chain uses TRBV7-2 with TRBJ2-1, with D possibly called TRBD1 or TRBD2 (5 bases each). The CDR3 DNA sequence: TGTGCCAGCAGGGCCGGGGCGTCCTACAATGAGCAGTTCTTC. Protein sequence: CASRAGASYNEQFF.